Below are 30 T cell receptor beta chains sequenced from a single sample in a study of blood T cell repertoires in COVID-19. The repertoire was sequenced with immunoSEQ multiplex PCR; TCRdb's copy has only in-frame clones and lacks some. The data hold 140,000 or so clones, with about 89% observed a single time. The sequenced material came from peripheral blood. The source is a middle-aged man who had recovered from COVID-19.

This chain uses TRBV4-1 with TRBJ2-5, with TRBD2 matching 12 bases. Germline V lookup: CDR1 MGHRA, CDR2 YSYEKL. This CDR3 is 22 amino acids long. V shed 4 bases, J shed 2 bases, and the junction held 23 bases outside the gene matches. CDR3 sequence reads: CASSPVGLKLAGGAGYQETQYF. CDR3 DNA: TGCGCCAGCAGCCCGGTTGGTTTAAAACTAGCGGGGGGCGCCGGATATCAAGAGACCCAGTACTTC.

The rearrangement uses TRBV7-2 and TRBJ2-2; possibly TRBD2 for D (7 bases). Per germline, CDR1 SGHTA and CDR2 FQGNSA. This CDR3 has 16 amino acids. V lost 5 bases and J lost 3, with 16 bases in between. CDR3 protein: CASSLVAGAYTGELFF. The CDR3 DNA reads as TGTGCCAGCAGCCTCGTGGCGGGGGCCTACACCGGGGAGCTGTTTTTT.

V gene TRBV5-6 combines with J gene TRBJ2-7; no clear D. Germline assignment: CDR1 SGHDT and CDR2 YYEEEE. The CDR3 covers 14 residues. The ends were cut back, 0 bases at V and 1 base at J, with 8 bases in the middle. This CDR3 is CASSLVPRSYEQYF. The CDR3 DNA sequence: TGTGCCAGCAGCTTGGTCCCTCGGTCCTACGAGCAGTACTTC.

The V gene is TRBV6-5, the J gene TRBJ1-1; 9 bases line up with TRBD1. Germline CDR1 is MNHEY and CDR2 is SVGAGI. Trimming cost V 6 bases and J 5 bases; bases outside gene matches: 7. This CDR3 is built from 14 residues. CDR3 in amino acids: CASRGTGFRTEAFF. The CDR3 DNA reads TGTGCCAGCAGAGGGACAGGGTTCAGGACTGAAGCTTTCTTT.

This clone showed up just a few times. J is TRBJ1-6 and V is TRBV10-3; 9 bases fit TRBD1. Unmatched junction bases numbered 4, after V lost 0 bases and J lost 10 bases. The CDR3 length is 15 residues. Germline V gene sequence: CDR1 ENHRY, CDR2 SYGVKD. CDR3 in DNA: TGTGCCATCAGTGAGTCGGGACAGGGTGGGTCACCCCTCCACTTT. Residues: CAISESGQGGSPLHF.

The genes are TRBV7-2 and TRBJ1-6; 9 bases agree with TRBD1. There are 15 residues in the CDR3. Germline CDR1 is SGHTA and CDR2 is FQGNSA. V lost 5 bases and J lost 5; bases outside the gene matches: 4. As DNA, the CDR3 is TGTGCCAGCAGCGCACAGGGGGCAGATAATTCACCCCTCCACTTT. Its protein product is CASSAQGADNSPLHF.

This chain links TRBV6-5 with TRBJ2-5, with D perhaps TRBD2 (5 bases). The ends were cut back, 4 bases at V and 4 bases at J, with 13 bases in the middle. Germline-derived CDR1 and CDR2 are MNHEY and SVGAGI. The CDR3 spans 14 residues. CDR3 DNA: TGTGCCAGCAGTTCCGGGATCCTCCCAGAGACCCAGTACTTC. It specifies CASSSGILPETQYF.

The chain couples TRBV2 to TRBJ1-3, with D hard to call. This CDR3 spans 15 amino acids. The V gene lost 1 base and the J gene lost 3 bases, with 10 bases spanning the gap. Germline loops: CDR1 SNHLY, CDR2 FYNNEI. The CDR3 region is CASSEDAARGNTIYF. As DNA, the CDR3 is TGTGCCAGCAGTGAAGACGCGGCCCGTGGAAACACCATATATTTT.

Comment on this clone: In the same sample, other DNA sequences code for this CDR3. V usage is TRBV6-5 and J usage is TRBJ1-1; D unresolved. Deletions cut 0 bases from V and 1 base from J, with 3 bases between. Germline V gene data show CDR1 as MNHEY and CDR2 as SVGAGI. There are 13 residues in the CDR3. The CDR3 spells CASSYSRNTEAFF. CDR3 sequence (DNA): TGTGCCAGCAGTTACTCCCGGAACACTGAAGCTTTCTTT.

The genes are TRBV7-2 and TRBJ1-3; D call uncertain. The germline CDR1 and CDR2 sequences are SGHTA and FQGNSA. Trimming removed 1 base from V and 4 bases from J, with 11 bases in between. The CDR3 loop spans 15 amino acids. CDR3 nucleotides: TGTGCCAGCAGCTTAGATATAGGGAGGGGAAACACCATATATTTT. Its protein is CASSLDIGRGNTIYF.

The chain carries TRBV6-5 and TRBJ1-1, with D tentatively TRBD1 (6 bases). CDR1 and CDR2 from the germline V gene are MNHEY and SVGAGI. V was shortened by 0 bases and J by 4 bases, with 12 bases between the two germline ends. The CDR3 extends over 15 amino acids. The CDR3 here is CASSYSDRIGTEAFF. CDR3 DNA sequence: TGTGCCAGCAGTTACTCAGACAGGATAGGCACTGAAGCTTTCTTT.

This chain uses TRBV6-2 or TRBV6-3 with TRBJ2-2; 7 nucleotides line up with TRBD2. V lost 1 base and J lost 3; bases outside the gene matches: 2. CDR1 and CDR2 (germline): MNHEY, SVGEGT. The CDR3 consists of 15 residues. The CDR3 region is CASSYYGGDTGELFF. The CDR3, as DNA: TGTGCCAGCAGTTACTATGGGGGGGACACCGGGGAGCTGTTTTTT.

The chain is built from TRBV12-3 or TRBV12-4 and TRBJ1-1; D perhaps matches TRBD1 (6 bases). CDR3 length: 13 residues. With 6 bases removed from V and 6 bases from J, the gap between germline ends came to 14 bases. The CDR3 spells CASSLHRASEAFF. The CDR3 DNA sequence: TGTGCCAGCAGCCTCCACAGGGCCTCTGAAGCTTTCTTT.

This chain joins TRBV11-2 and TRBJ2-3, with D possibly matching TRBD1 (5 bases). Between the trimmed V and J ends, which lost 3 bases and 4 bases, there was a span of 8 bases. Germline lookup yields CDR1 SGHAT and CDR2 FQNNGV. The CDR3 sequence is 13 residues long. The CDR3 DNA reads as TGTGCCAGCAGCTTGACAGTCGCAGATACGCAGTATTTT. This encodes CASSLTVADTQYF.

This clone was seen only a few times. The chain recombines TRBV7-3 with TRBJ2-1; 7 bases are shared with TRBD2. The CDR3 length is 15 residues. In germline, CDR1 is SGHTA, CDR2 FQGTGA. Trimming took 0 bases from V and 5 from J; bases not matched to a gene: 4. CDR3 coding DNA: TGTGCCAGCAGCTTAACCGGGACTAACGACAATGAGCAGTTCTTC. It specifies CASSLTGTNDNEQFF. The full variable domain, in which reference TRBV7-3 and TRBJ2-1 provide the parts outside the CDR3, is GAGVSQTPSNKVTEKGKYVELRCDPISGHTALYWYRQSLGQGPEFLIYFQGTGAADDSGLPNDRFFAVRPEGSVSTLKIQRTERGDSAVYLCASSLTGTNDNEQFFGPGTRLTVL.

With regard to this clone: Other DNA sequences in this sample translate to the same CDR3. The chain is built from TRBV7-8 and TRBJ2-7; D is unresolved. Germline values: CDR1 SGHVS, CDR2 FQNEAQ. The CDR3 covers 11 residues. The V end lost 5 bases, the J end lost 2 bases, and 4 bases lay between the germline ends. The CDR3 DNA sequence: TGTGCCAGCAGCCTCACCTACGAGCAGTACTTC. It codes for CASSLTYEQYF.

The gene calls are TRBV7-2 and TRBJ1-2, with D maybe TRBD1 (6 bases). The CDR3 consists of 13 residues. V lost 6 bases and J lost 8, with 16 bases in between. Germline V gene sequence: CDR1 SGHTA, CDR2 FQGNSA. The CDR3 DNA is TGTGCCAGCAGGGGGGGGGCAGGCGAGGGCTACACCTTC. Translating gives CASRGGAGEGYTF.

CDR3 region: CASSLTVRGGGTEAFF. CDR3 DNA: TGTGCCAGCAGCTTAACGGTTAGGGGCGGTGGCACTGAAGCTTTCTTT. The V and J genes are TRBV7-3 and TRBJ1-1; tentative D call: TRBD1 (5 bases). The CDR3 runs 16 residues. V lost 0 bases to trimming and J lost 4 bases, with 15 bases between them. Germline V CDR1 and CDR2: SGHTA, FQGTGA.

This sequence joins TRBV6-1 and TRBJ1-6, with a weak D call TRBD1 (6 bases). The CDR3 covers 16 residues. V gave up 0 bases and J gave up 9 bases, with 15 bases separating them. CDR1 and CDR2 from the germline V gene are MNHNS and SASEGT. The CDR3 region has the DNA TGTGCCAGCAGTGAAGCGCTCGCAGGGGTGGTTTCACCCCTCCACTTT. Amino acids: CASSEALAGVVSPLHF.

The J gene is TRBJ2-7, the V gene TRBV14, with D perhaps matching TRBD1 (6 bases). Germline CDR1 reads SGHDN; CDR2 reads FVKESK. The CDR3 sequence is 13 residues long. V was clipped by 4 bases and J by 9 bases, with 16 bases between them. CDR3 protein: CASSLGAGDPQYF. In nucleotides, the CDR3 is TGTGCCAGCAGCCTTGGTGCAGGGGATCCGCAGTACTTC.

This clone was observed once. The chain couples TRBV29-1 to TRBJ2-7; the D gene is possibly TRBD2 (6 bases). The CDR3 runs 13 residues. The V gene lost 6 bases and the J gene lost 4 bases, with 16 bases spanning the gap. In germline, CDR1 is SQVTM, CDR2 ANQGSEA. CDR3 coding DNA: TGCAGCGTAACACGGGCAGGGAGGTACGAGCAGTACTTC. Translated, it gives CSVTRAGRYEQYF.

This clone was counted only a few times. V is TRBV7-2 and J is TRBJ2-1, with TRBD2 matching over 9 bases. The CDR3 loop spans 18 amino acids. V was pared by 0 bases and J by 6 bases, with 12 bases of the junction left unmatched. Germline values: CDR1 SGHTA, CDR2 FQGNSA. DNA of the CDR3: TGTGCCAGCAGCTTAGCCCCCCTGCGGGGGGGTTTTTTCAATGAGCAGTTCTTC. Translation: CASSLAPLRGGFFNEQFF.

This chain joins TRBV5-1 and TRBJ2-3; 9 bases fit TRBD1. Germline V CDR1 and CDR2: SGHRS, YFSETQ. The CDR3 is made up of 14 amino acids. Germline trimming cut 3 bases from V and 2 bases from J; bases unmatched to any gene: 1. The CDR3 protein is CASSWTGATDTQYF. The CDR3 DNA is TGCGCCAGCAGCTGGACAGGGGCCACAGATACGCAGTATTTT. Using reference TRBV5-1 and TRBJ2-3 for the parts outside the CDR3, the full variable domain is KAGVTQTPRYLIKTRGQQVTLSCSPISGHRSVSWYQQTPGQGLQFLFEYFSETQRNKGNFPGRFSGRQFSNSRSEMNVSTLELGDSALYLCASSWTGATDTQYFGPGTRLTVL.

The V gene is TRBV5-4, the J gene TRBJ2-1; possible D gene TRBD1, 7 bases. The CDR3 runs to 14 residues. The V gene's germline CDR1 is SGHNT and CDR2 YYREEE (reference sequence). The germline V and J ends were trimmed by 0 bases and 8 bases, with 12 bases remaining between them. CDR3 protein: CASSLDRGGDEQFF. In nucleotides, the CDR3 is TGTGCCAGCAGCTTGGACAGGGGAGGCGATGAGCAGTTCTTC.

The chain joins TRBV19 to TRBJ1-5; the D is unclear. Germline V gene data show CDR1 as LNHDA and CDR2 as SQIVND (reference sequence). V was shortened by 8 bases and J by 5 bases, with 19 bases between the two germline ends. The CDR3 sequence is 15 residues long. Here the CDR3 reads CASRRSFWVDQPQHF. CDR3 nucleotide sequence: TGTGCCAGTCGGCGGTCGTTTTGGGTGGATCAGCCCCAGCATTTT. The whole variable domain, filled in from reference TRBV19 and TRBJ1-5, reads DGGITQSPKYLFRKEGQNVTLSCEQNLNHDAMYWYRQDPGQGLRLIYYSQIVNDFQKGDIAEGYSVSREKKESFPLTVTSAQKNPTAFYLCASRRSFWVDQPQHFGDGTRLSIL.

The gene calls are TRBV5-4 and TRBJ2-5; the D gene is possibly TRBD2 (5 bases). V lost 4 bases and J lost 0, with 7 bases in between. The CDR3 contains 13 residues. Germline assignment: CDR1 SGHNT and CDR2 YYREEE (reference sequence). CDR3 nucleotide sequence: TGTGCCAGCAGCCGGCGGGACCAAGAGACCCAGTACTTC. Translation gives CASSRRDQETQYF.

This chain links TRBV12-3 or TRBV12-4 with TRBJ2-2, with no clear D. CDR3 length: 13 residues. V shed 6 bases and J shed 2 bases, with 7 bases lying between them. In DNA form, the CDR3 reads TGTGCCAGCAGAGGAGTAAACACCGGGGAGCTGTTTTTT. Translated, it gives CASRGVNTGELFF.

This clone was seen a single time. V usage is TRBV7-9 and J usage is TRBJ2-3, with 7 nucleotides matching TRBD1. Germline V gene data show CDR1 as SEHNR and CDR2 as FQNEAQ (reference sequence). The CDR3 is made up of 15 amino acids. The V gene end was trimmed by 5 bases and the J gene end by 1 base; junction bases not matched to a gene: 6. The CDR3 is CASSTVTGGTDTQYF. Here the CDR3 DNA reads TGTGCCAGCAGCACGGTCACAGGGGGCACAGATACGCAGTATTTT.

The gene calls are TRBV7-8 and TRBJ1-4, with 7 positions matching TRBD1. The V segment lost 3 bases and the J segment 3 bases; nucleotides outside the gene matches: 1. The CDR3 consists of 14 residues. From germline, CDR1 is SGHVS and CDR2 FQNEAQ. The CDR3 DNA is TGTGCCAGCAGCTTGGGACAGTCTAATGAAAAACTGTTTTTT. Protein sequence: CASSLGQSNEKLFF.

In this sample, this clone turned up once. V is TRBV6-5 and J is TRBJ1-1; no clear D gene. This CDR3 region has 15 residues. V shed 2 bases and J shed 1 base, with 11 bases lying between them. Germline V CDR1 and CDR2: MNHEY, SVGAGI. The CDR3 DNA reads as TGTGCCAGCAGTTACACCTCAGGATCGAACACTGAAGCTTTCTTT. It specifies CASSYTSGSNTEAFF.